This is a list of T cell receptor beta chains from one sample in a study of graft-versus-host responses after intestinal transplantation. Sequencing was performed with immunoSEQ multiplex PCR; in TCRdb, only in-frame clones are kept and a portion is missing. The table includes more than 60,000 clones, 90% detected once. No cognate antigen is known for these TCRs. The starting material was unstimulated CD8+ T cells sorted from spleen or lymph node cells, obtained before intestinal transplant. The receptors were sampled from a human donor who received an intestinal transplant. CDR3s include the opening cysteine and the closing phenylalanine or tryptophan. Each record gives: CDR3 DNA, CDR3 protein, D gene, clone size, V gene, J gene. A D gene is named only where the DNA matches it firmly. Clone sizes are given selectively: once, few, many, or a class where the clone is expanded.

TGTGCCAGTAGCTACTTACATAAGGGCGGGACTGAAGCTTTCTTT	CASSYLHKGGTEAFF	-	once	TRBV19	TRBJ1-1
TGTGCCAGCGATGACAGGGGGTATGGCTACACCTTC	CASDDRGYGYTF	TRBD1	-	TRBV2	TRBJ1-2
TGTGCCAGCGCCGCTGGGACTAGCGAGACCCAGTACTTC	CASAAGTSETQYF	TRBD2	-	TRBV2	TRBJ2-5
TGTGCCAGCAGCCCCACGGAGGGACAGAGCCGCTACGAGCAGTACTTC	CASSPTEGQSRYEQYF	-	once	TRBV13	TRBJ2-7
TGTGCCAGCAGCCCAGGGGGCTGGGGCTACACCTTC	CASSPGGWGYTF	TRBD1	-	TRBV14	TRBJ1-2
TGCGCCAGCAGTACAGGGTTTGAAACGACTGAAGCTTTCTTT	CASSTGFETTEAFF	-	-	TRBV10-1	TRBJ1-1
TGTGCCAGCAGCCAAGTCGGGAGCAGCTACGAGCAGTACTTC	CASSQVGSSYEQYF	-	-	TRBV14	TRBJ2-7
TGTGCCAGCAGCTTAGTGGGCGGGACAGGGTATTGTGGCTACACCTTC	CASSLVGGTGYCGYTF	TRBD1	-	TRBV7-9	TRBJ1-2
TGCGCCAGCAGCCAAGATCTGCCCGGCAGGGTGCGTCAGCCCCAGCATTTT	CASSQDLPGRVRQPQHF	-	-	TRBV4-1	TRBJ1-5
TGCACCAGCAGCCAACCCCCCACCGGGTCCCGGGGTTACGAGCAGTACTTC	CTSSQPPTGSRGYEQYF	-	-	TRBV1	TRBJ2-7
TGTGCCAGCAGTAAAGGGACAGGGAGCTACGAGCAGTACTTC	CASSKGTGSYEQYF	TRBD1	-	TRBV6-5	TRBJ2-7
TGCGCCAGCAGCCCTTATGGGGGGGAGTCCCCCTACGAGCAGTACTTC	CASSPYGGESPYEQYF	TRBD2	-	TRBV4-1	TRBJ2-7
TGTGCCAGCAGGGGCCTAATCCAGGGGTACGACTATGGCTACACCTTC	CASRGLIQGYDYGYTF	-	-	TRBV2	TRBJ1-2
TGTGCCAGCAGCCGAAGGGGATCTAACAATGAGCAGTTCTTC	CASSRRGSNNEQFF	-	-	TRBV5-4	TRBJ2-1
TGTGCCAGCACCTATTCGGGGGGTCCCAATTCACCCCTCCACTTT	CASTYSGGPNSPLHF	-	-	TRBV27	TRBJ1-6
TGTGCCAGCAGCTGGGGAGCAGGCGGGGGGGGAGAGACCCAGTACTTC	CASSWGAGGGGETQYF	TRBD2	-	TRBV11-2	TRBJ2-5
TGTGCCAGTAGCCCCGGGACAGTATTTCCAGATACGCAGTATTTT	CASSPGTVFPDTQYF	TRBD1	-	TRBV19	TRBJ2-3
TGTGCCAGCTCACCCGTGGACAGAAACACTGAAGCTTTCTTT	CASSPVDRNTEAFF	-	-	TRBV18	TRBJ1-1